Listed below are T cell receptor beta chains from one sample, sequenced in a study of shared clonotypes between healthy human individuals. Sequencing used immunoSEQ multiplex PCR; TCRdb keeps in-frame clones, though not all of them. The table lists more than 1,200,000 clones, just under 99% of them singletons. Sequenced: naive CD4+ T cells sorted from blood. Receptor source: a man aged 25-45 years in good health. The CDR3 runs from the conserved cysteine through the conserved F or W. A D gene is named only where the DNA matches it firmly. Clone size is stated in some rows and not others, as once, few, many or a class when expanded.

d_gene | j_gene | abundance | v_gene | CDR3aa | CDR3nt
. | TRBJ2-7 | . | TRBV2 | CASSDNAYEQYF | TGTGCCAGCAGTGATAATGCCTACGAGCAGTACTTC
. | TRBJ2-1 | . | TRBV18 | CASSPGNEQFF | TGTGCCAGCTCACCCGGGAACGAGCAGTTCTTC
. | TRBJ2-2 | . | TRBV25-1 | CASSEGPGTNTGELFF | TGTGCCAGCAGTGAAGGTCCAGGGACGAACACCGGGGAGCTGTTTTTT
. | TRBJ2-3 | . | TRBV7-9 | CASSDGRYTDTQYF | TGTGCCAGCAGCGATGGGCGATACACAGATACGCAGTATTTT
TRBD1 | TRBJ2-2 | once | TRBV5-5 | CASRLPGTGGEGELFF | TGTGCCAGCAGACTCCCCGGGACAGGGGGCGAGGGGGAGCTGTTTTTT
TRBD1 | TRBJ1-1 | . | TRBV5-4 | CASSIEQGGTEAFF | TGTGCCAGCAGCATCGAACAGGGGGGCACTGAAGCTTTCTTT
. | TRBJ1-1 | . | TRBV27 | CASSLSPGRTEAFF | TGTGCCAGCAGTTTATCACCAGGTCGCACTGAAGCTTTCTTT
. | TRBJ1-3 | . | TRBV29-1 | CSVERQGSGNTIYF | TGCAGCGTTGAACGGCAGGGGTCTGGAAACACCATATATTTT
. | TRBJ2-3 | . | TRBV29-1 | CSVRLPAANELGTDTQYF | TGCAGCGTCCGACTGCCGGCCGCGAACGAGCTAGGGACAGATACGCAGTATTTT
TRBD2 | TRBJ2-1 | . | TRBV4-3 | CASSQYLGLAAYNEQFF | TGCGCCAGCAGCCAATATTTGGGACTAGCTGCATACAATGAGCAGTTCTTC
. | TRBJ1-4 | . | TRBV28 | CASSLRTVFGYEKLFF | TGTGCCAGCAGTCTCAGGACAGTTTTCGGATACGAAAAACTGTTTTTT
. | TRBJ1-4 | . | TRBV13 | CASSQTGTNEKLFF | TGTGCCAGCAGCCAAACAGGGACTAATGAAAAACTGTTTTTT